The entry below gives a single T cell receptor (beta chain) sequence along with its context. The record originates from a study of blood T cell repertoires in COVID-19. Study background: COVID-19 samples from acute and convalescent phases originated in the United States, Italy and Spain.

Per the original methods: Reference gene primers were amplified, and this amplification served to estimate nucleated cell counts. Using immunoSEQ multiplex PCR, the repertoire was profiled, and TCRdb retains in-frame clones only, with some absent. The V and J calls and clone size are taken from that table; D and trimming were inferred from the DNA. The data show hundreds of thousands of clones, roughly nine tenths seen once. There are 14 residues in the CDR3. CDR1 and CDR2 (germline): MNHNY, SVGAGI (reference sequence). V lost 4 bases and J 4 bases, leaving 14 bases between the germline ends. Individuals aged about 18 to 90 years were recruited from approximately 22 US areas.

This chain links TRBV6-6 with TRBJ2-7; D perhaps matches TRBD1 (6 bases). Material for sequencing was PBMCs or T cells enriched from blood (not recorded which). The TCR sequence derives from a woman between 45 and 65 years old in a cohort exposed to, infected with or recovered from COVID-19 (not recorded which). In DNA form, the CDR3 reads TGTGCCAGCAGTTTAAAACAGGGAATTTACGAGCAGTACTTC. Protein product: CASSLKQGIYEQYF.